This T cell receptor beta chain originates from a study of blood T cell repertoires in COVID-19. On the study more broadly: Nucleic acid was either cDNA or gDNA, and it came from T cells, B-cell-depleted T cells, or PBMCs.

With V trimmed by 6 bases and J by 0 bases, 5 bases remained unmatched. The CDR3 length is 15 residues. Germline CDR1 reads SEHNR; CDR2 reads FQNEAQ (reference sequence). Original processing notes: From reference gene primer amplification, estimates of nucleated cell counts were derived. The method was immunoSEQ multiplex PCR; TCRdb's version includes in-frame clones alone and lacks a portion of them. V and J calls and clone size are as listed in that table; D and trimming were resolved from the DNA. Among under 250,000 clones listed, around four fifths were seen once. The genes are TRBV7-9 and TRBJ2-3; TRBD1 aligns across 8 bases. The sequence derives from a man aged 35 to 55 with active or convalescent COVID-19. Sequencing was done on a sample of peripheral blood. CDR3 protein: CASSSGQGSTDTQYF. The CDR3 coding sequence is TGTGCCAGCAGTTCCGGACAGGGCAGCACAGATACGCAGTATTTT.